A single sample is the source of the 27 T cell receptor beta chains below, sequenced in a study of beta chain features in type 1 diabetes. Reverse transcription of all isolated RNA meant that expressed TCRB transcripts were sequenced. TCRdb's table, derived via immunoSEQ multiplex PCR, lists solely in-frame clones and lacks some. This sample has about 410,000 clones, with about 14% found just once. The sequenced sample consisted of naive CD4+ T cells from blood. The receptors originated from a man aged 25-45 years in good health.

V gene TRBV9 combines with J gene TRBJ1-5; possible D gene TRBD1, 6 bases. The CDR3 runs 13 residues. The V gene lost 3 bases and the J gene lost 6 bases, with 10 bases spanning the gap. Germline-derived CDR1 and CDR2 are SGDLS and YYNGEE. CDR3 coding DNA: TGTGCCAGCAGCGAGGGGGTTAGTCAGCCCCAGCATTTT. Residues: CASSEGVSQPQHF.

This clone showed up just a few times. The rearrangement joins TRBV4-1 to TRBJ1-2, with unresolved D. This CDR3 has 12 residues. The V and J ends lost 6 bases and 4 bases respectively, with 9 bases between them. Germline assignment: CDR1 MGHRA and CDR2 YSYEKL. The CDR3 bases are TGCGCCAGCAGGAGGACCGGCTATGGCTACACCTTC. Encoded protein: CASRRTGYGYTF.

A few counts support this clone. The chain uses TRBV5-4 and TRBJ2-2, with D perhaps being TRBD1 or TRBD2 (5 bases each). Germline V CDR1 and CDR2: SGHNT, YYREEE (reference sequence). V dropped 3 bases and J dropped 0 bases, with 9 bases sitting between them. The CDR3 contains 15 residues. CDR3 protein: CASSSGPTNTGELFF. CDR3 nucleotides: TGTGCCAGCAGCTCGGGGCCTACGAACACCGGGGAGCTGTTTTTT.

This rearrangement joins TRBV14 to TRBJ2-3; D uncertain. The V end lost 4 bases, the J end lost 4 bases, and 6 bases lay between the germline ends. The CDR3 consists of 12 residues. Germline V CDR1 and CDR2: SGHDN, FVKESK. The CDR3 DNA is TGTGCCAGCAGCCGATATCCAGATACGCAGTATTTT. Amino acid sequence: CASSRYPDTQYF.

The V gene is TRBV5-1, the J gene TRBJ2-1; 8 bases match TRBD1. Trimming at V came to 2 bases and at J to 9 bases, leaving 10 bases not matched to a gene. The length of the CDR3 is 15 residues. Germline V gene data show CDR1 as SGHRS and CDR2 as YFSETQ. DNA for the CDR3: TGCGCCAGCAGCTTAGGCGACAGGGGAAACAGTGAGCAGTTCTTC. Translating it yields CASSLGDRGNSEQFF.

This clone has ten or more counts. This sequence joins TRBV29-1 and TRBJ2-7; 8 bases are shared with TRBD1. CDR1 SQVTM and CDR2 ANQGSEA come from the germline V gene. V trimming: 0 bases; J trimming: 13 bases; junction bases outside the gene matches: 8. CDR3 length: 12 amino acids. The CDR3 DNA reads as TGCAGCGTTGAAGATTGGACAGGGATTTTCTACGTC. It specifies CSVEDWTGIFYV.

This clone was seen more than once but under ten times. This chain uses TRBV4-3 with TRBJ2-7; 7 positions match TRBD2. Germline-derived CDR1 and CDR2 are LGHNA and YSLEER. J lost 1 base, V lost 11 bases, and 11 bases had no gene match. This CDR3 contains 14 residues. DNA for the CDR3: TGCGCCTTTGCGAGACTAGCACAGTCCTACGAGCAGTACGTC. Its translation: CAFARLAQSYEQYV.

Here the CDR3 DNA reads TGTGCCTGGAGTGTCGGGGGGAGAGAGACCCAGTACTTC. It encodes CAWSVGGRETQYF. This sequence joins TRBV30 and TRBJ2-5; 7 positions agree with TRBD2. Germline V gives CDR1 GTSNPN, CDR2 SVGIG (reference sequence). The length of the CDR3 is 13 residues. Unmatched junction bases numbered 2, after V lost 0 bases and J lost 4 bases.

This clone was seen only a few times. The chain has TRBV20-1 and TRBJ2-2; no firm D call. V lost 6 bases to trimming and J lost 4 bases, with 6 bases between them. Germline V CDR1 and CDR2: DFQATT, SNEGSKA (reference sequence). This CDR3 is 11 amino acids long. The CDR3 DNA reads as TGCAGTGCCACCGCCACCGGGGAGCTGTTTTTT. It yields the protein CSATATGELFF.

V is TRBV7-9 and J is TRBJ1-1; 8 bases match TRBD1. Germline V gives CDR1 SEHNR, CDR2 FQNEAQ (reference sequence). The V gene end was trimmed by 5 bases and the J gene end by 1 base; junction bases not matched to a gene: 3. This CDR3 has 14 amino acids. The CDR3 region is CASSEGQENTEAFF. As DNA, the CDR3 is TGTGCCAGCAGCGAGGGACAGGAGAACACTGAAGCTTTCTTT.

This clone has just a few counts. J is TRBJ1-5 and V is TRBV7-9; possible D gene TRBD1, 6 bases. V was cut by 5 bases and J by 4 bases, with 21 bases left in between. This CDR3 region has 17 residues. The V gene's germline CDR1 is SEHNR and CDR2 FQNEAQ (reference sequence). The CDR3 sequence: CASSIGAGAPFNQPQHF. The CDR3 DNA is TGTGCCAGCAGCATCGGTGCGGGGGCTCCCTTTAATCAGCCCCAGCATTTT.

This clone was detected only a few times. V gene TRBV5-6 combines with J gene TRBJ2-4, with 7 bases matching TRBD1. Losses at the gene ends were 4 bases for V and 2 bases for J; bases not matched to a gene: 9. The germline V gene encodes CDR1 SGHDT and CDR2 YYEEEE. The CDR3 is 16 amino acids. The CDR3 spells CASSVTGRWSKNIQYF. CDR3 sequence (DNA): TGTGCCAGCAGCGTGACAGGGAGATGGTCCAAAAACATTCAGTACTTC.

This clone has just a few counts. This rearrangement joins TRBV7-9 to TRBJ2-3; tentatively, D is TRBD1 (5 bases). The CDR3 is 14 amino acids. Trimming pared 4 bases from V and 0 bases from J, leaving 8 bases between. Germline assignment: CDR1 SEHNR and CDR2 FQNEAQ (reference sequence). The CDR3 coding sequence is TGTGCCAGCAGCTCCAGGGCTAGCACAGATACGCAGTATTTT. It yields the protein CASSSRASTDTQYF.

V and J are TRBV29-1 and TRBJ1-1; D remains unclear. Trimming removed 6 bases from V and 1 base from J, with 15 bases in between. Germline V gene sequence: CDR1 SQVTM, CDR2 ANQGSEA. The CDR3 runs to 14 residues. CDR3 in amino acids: CSVLKAGSNTEAFF. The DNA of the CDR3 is TGCAGCGTCCTTAAGGCAGGTTCGAACACTGAAGCTTTCTTT.

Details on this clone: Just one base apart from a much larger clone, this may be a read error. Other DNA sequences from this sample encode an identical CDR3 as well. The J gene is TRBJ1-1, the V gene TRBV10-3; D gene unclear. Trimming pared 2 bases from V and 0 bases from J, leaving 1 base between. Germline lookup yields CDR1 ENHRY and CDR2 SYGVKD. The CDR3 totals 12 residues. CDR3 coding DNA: TGTGCCATCAGTGAGGTGAACACTGAAGCTTTCTTT. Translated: CAISEVNTEAFF.

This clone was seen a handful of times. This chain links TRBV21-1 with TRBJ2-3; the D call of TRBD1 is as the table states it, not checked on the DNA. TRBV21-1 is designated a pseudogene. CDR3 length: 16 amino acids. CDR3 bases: TGTGCCAGCAGCACCCCTACAGGTTCTCGCACAGATACGCAGTATTTT. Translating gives CASSTPTGSRTDTQYF.

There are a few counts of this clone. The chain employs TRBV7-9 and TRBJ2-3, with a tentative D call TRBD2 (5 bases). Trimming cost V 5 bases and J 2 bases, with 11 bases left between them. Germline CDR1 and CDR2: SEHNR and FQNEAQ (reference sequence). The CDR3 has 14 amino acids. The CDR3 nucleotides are TGTGCCAGCAGCCGAAACCGGGACACAGATACGCAGTATTTT. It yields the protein CASSRNRDTDTQYF.

The CDR3 sequence is CASSVDNYYGYTF. CDR3 DNA sequence: TGTGCCAGCAGTGTCGACAACTACTATGGCTACACCTTC. The rearrangement uses TRBV2 and TRBJ1-2; D uncertain. The CDR3 is 13 amino acids. V was shortened by 4 bases and J by 3 bases, with 9 bases between the two germline ends. Per germline, CDR1 SNHLY and CDR2 FYNNEI. Based on the CDR3 plus reference TRBV2 and TRBJ1-2, the full variable domain is EPEVTQTPSHQVTQMGQEVILRCVPISNHLYFYWYRQILGQKVEFLVSFYNNEISEKSEIFDDQFSVERPDGSNFTLKIRSTKLEDSAMYFCASSVDNYYGYTFGSGTRLTVV.

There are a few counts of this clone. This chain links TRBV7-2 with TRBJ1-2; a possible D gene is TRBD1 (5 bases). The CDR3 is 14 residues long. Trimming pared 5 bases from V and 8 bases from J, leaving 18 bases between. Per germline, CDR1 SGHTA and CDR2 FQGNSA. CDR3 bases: TGTGCCAGCAGCCTCGGGACCGCCTCGTGGGGCTACACCTTC. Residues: CASSLGTASWGYTF.

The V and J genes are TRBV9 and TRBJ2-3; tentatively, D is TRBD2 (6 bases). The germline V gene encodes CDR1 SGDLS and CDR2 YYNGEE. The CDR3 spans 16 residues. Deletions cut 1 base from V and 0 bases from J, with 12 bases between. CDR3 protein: CASSVMVAGSTDTQYF. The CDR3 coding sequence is TGTGCCAGCAGCGTAATGGTGGCGGGAAGCACAGATACGCAGTATTTT.

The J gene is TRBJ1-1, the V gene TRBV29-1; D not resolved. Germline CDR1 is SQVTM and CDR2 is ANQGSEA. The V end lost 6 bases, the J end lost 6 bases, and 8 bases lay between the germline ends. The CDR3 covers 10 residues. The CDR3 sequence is CSVREAEAFF. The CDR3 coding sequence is TGCAGCGTGAGGGAGGCTGAAGCTTTCTTT.

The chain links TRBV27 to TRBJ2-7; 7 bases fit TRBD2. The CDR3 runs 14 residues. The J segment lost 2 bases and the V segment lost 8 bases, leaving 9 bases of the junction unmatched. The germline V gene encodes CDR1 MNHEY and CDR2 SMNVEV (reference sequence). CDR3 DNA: TGTGCCAGCGGCTCTCGGGGACTACCCTACGAGCAGTACTTC. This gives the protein CASGSRGLPYEQYF.

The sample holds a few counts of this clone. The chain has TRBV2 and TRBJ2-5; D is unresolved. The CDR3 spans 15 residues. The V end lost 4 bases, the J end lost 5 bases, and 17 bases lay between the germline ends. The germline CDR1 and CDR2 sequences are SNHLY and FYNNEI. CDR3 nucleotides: TGTGCCAGCAGTGTCGGCGCAGGTTTGTCGGAGACCCAGTACTTC. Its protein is CASSVGAGLSETQYF.

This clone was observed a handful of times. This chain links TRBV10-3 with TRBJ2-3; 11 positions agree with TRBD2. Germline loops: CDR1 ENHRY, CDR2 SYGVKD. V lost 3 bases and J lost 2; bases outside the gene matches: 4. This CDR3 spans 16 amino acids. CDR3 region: CAISDRLAGYTDTQYF. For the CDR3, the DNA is TGTGCCATCAGTGACCGACTAGCGGGGTACACAGATACGCAGTATTTT.

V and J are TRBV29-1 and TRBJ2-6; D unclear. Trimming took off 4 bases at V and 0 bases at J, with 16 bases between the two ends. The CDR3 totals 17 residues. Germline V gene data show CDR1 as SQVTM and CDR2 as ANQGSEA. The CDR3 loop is CSVGSAAGFSGANVLTF. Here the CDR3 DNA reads TGCAGCGTTGGTTCGGCAGCCGGATTCTCTGGGGCCAACGTCCTGACTTTC. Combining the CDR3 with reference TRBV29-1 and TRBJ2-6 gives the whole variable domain SAVISQKPSRDICQRGTSLTIQCQVDSQVTMMFWYRQQPGQSLTLIATANQGSEATYESGFVIDKFPISRPNLTFSTLTVSNMSPEDSSIYLCSVGSAAGFSGANVLTFGAGSRLTVL.

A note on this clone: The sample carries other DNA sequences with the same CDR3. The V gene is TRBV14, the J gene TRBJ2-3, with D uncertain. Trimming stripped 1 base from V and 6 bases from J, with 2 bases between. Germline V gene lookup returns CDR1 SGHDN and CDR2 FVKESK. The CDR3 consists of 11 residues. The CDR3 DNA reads TGTGCCAGCAGCCAAGTTGATACGCAGTATTTT. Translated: CASSQVDTQYF.

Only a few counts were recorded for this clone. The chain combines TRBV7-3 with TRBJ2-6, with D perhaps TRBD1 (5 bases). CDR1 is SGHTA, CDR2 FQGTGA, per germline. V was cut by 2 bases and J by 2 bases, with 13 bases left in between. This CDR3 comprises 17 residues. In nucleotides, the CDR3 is TGTGCCAGCAGCTTATCTCCCCCAGGGCCTGGGGCCAACGTCCTGACTTTC. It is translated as CASSLSPPGPGANVLTF.